These 25 T cell receptor beta chains came from one sample sequenced in a study of cytomegalovirus exposure and HLA in healthy donors. Repertoires were generated with immunoSEQ multiplex PCR, while TCRdb's copy carries only in-frame clones and drops some. The sample shows approximately 270,000 clones, around 90% of them seen only once. Specimen: PBMCs. These receptors all come from a woman aged 18 to 35 in good health and CMV-seronegative.

The chain carries TRBV27 and TRBJ1-1; D ambiguous. The CDR3 spans 14 residues. Trimming shortened V by 1 base and J by 1 base, and 7 bases separated the two germline ends. CDR1 MNHEY and CDR2 SMNVEV come from the germline V gene (reference sequence). The DNA of the CDR3 is TGTGCCAGCAGTTTATTACCAGAGAACACTGAAGCTTTCTTT. Its translation: CASSLLPENTEAFF.

The chain is built from TRBV29-1 and TRBJ2-3; unclear D gene. Germline loops: CDR1 SQVTM, CDR2 ANQGSEA. Trimming took off 7 bases at V and 2 bases at J, with 4 bases between the two ends. CDR3 size: 10 residues. The CDR3 reads CSALTDTQYF. DNA of the CDR3: TGCAGCGCCCTCACAGATACGCAGTATTTT.

This chain connects TRBV27 to TRBJ2-7; a possible D gene is TRBD1 (5 bases). Germline lookup yields CDR1 MNHEY and CDR2 SMNVEV (reference sequence). The CDR3 runs to 15 residues. Trimming took off 3 bases at V and 0 bases at J, with 12 bases between the two ends. The CDR3 here is CASSFSTANSYEQYF. The CDR3 DNA sequence: TGTGCCAGCAGTTTTTCGACAGCCAACTCCTACGAGCAGTACTTC.

V and J are TRBV7-2 and TRBJ1-1; 11 bases line up with TRBD1. The CDR3 is made up of 17 amino acids. V shed 5 bases, J shed 1 base, and the junction held 9 bases outside the gene matches. Germline assignment: CDR1 SGHTA and CDR2 FQGNSA. This chain's CDR3 is CASSHYSGTGGNTEAFF. The CDR3 DNA is TGTGCCAGCAGCCACTACTCCGGGACAGGGGGGAACACTGAAGCTTTCTTT. Supplemented by reference TRBV7-2 and TRBJ1-1, the full variable domain reads GAGVSQSPSNKVTEKGKDVELRCDPISGHTALYWYRQSLGQGLEFLIYFQGNSAPDKSGLPSDRFSAERTGGSVSTLTIQRTQQEDSAVYLCASSHYSGTGGNTEAFFGQGTRLTVV.

The V gene is TRBV5-8, the J gene TRBJ2-7, with D perhaps matching TRBD1 (6 bases). This CDR3 region has 16 residues. Trimming stripped 0 bases from V and 3 bases from J, with 16 bases between. The germline V gene encodes CDR1 SGHTS and CDR2 YDEGEE. CDR3 residues: CASSLEPTGSDYEQYF. The CDR3 DNA reads as TGTGCCAGCAGCTTGGAGCCCACAGGGTCGGACTACGAGCAGTACTTC.

This chain links TRBV6-1 with TRBJ2-3; D is uncertain. Trimming shortened V by 2 bases and J by 1 base, and 10 bases separated the two germline ends. CDR1 MNHNS and CDR2 SASEGT come from the germline V gene. The CDR3 consists of 15 residues. CDR3 bases: TGTGCCAGCAGTGAACTGATTGGAGGCACAGATACGCAGTATTTT. Translating it yields CASSELIGGTDTQYF.

This clone was counted a single time. The chain uses TRBV2 and TRBJ2-7; D unclear. V lost 2 bases and J 4 bases, leaving 15 bases between the germline ends. CDR1 is SNHLY and CDR2 is FYNNEI in the germline V gene. The CDR3 covers 15 residues. The CDR3 coding sequence is TGTGCCAGCAGTGAAAGTGGAGCTCTTAGTTACGAGCAGTACGTC. Translated: CASSESGALSYEQYV.

The V call is TRBV7-9, the J call TRBJ1-5; the D gene is possibly TRBD1 (6 bases). The length of the CDR3 is 14 residues. Trimming left V 5 bases short and J 6 bases short, with 14 bases between. The V gene's germline CDR1 is SEHNR and CDR2 FQNEAQ (reference sequence). The CDR3: CASSPGQFSQPQHF. For the CDR3, the DNA is TGTGCCAGCAGCCCGGGACAATTCTCTCAGCCCCAGCATTTT.

V and J are TRBV6-6 and TRBJ1-1; 9 nucleotides match TRBD1. Trimming removed 2 bases from V and 7 bases from J; junction bases left unmatched: 8. Germline V gene sequence: CDR1 MNHNY, CDR2 SVGAGI (reference sequence). The CDR3 contains 15 residues. As DNA, the CDR3 is TGTGCCAGCAGTTACGGCGGGACAGGGCTGCTTGAAGCTTTCTTT. It translates to CASSYGGTGLLEAFF.

V gene TRBV6-6 combines with J gene TRBJ1-4, with D possibly matching TRBD1 (6 bases). Germline V gene data show CDR1 as MNHNY and CDR2 as SVGAGI (reference sequence). V shed 2 bases and J shed 6 bases, with 10 bases lying between them. This CDR3 is built from 14 residues. Here the CDR3 reads CASSYGGGDEKLFF. The CDR3 DNA sequence: TGTGCCAGCAGTTACGGGGGGGGCGATGAAAAACTGTTTTTT.

The count of this clone is one. The chain links TRBV4-2 to TRBJ2-4; 11 positions agree with TRBD2. Germline values: CDR1 LGHNA, CDR2 YNFKEQ. With V trimmed by 2 bases and J by 6 bases, 3 bases remained unmatched. The CDR3 sequence is 15 residues long. As DNA, the CDR3 is TGTGCCAGCAGCCAAAAACTAGCGGGGGTAAACATTCAGTACTTC. Protein: CASSQKLAGVNIQYF.

The rearrangement joins TRBV5-6 to TRBJ1-6, with D perhaps matching TRBD1 (5 bases). Trimming pared 0 bases from V and 9 bases from J, leaving 19 bases between. This CDR3 region has 17 residues. Looked up from germline, CDR1 is SGHDT and CDR2 is YYEEEE. The CDR3, as DNA: TGTGCCAGCAGCTTGGCGCGGGACGCCTTGCAAGGTTCACCCCTCCACTTT. Residues: CASSLARDALQGSPLHF.

The chain uses TRBV7-8 and TRBJ1-5, with a possible D match to TRBD1 (6 bases). Per the germline V gene, CDR1 is SGHVS and CDR2 is FQNEAQ. V gave up 1 base and J gave up 2 bases, with 9 bases separating them. CDR3 size: 15 residues. The DNA of the CDR3 is TGTGCCAGCAGCTTAGACAGGGTCGGCAATCAGCCCCAGCATTTT. It translates to CASSLDRVGNQPQHF.

The rearrangement uses TRBV6-5 and TRBJ1-2, with D unresolved. V dropped 2 bases and J dropped 1 base, with 8 bases sitting between them. The CDR3 is 14 amino acids. Germline V gene lookup returns CDR1 MNHEY and CDR2 SVGAGI. The CDR3 DNA follows: TGTGCCAGCAGTTACAATGCGGATAACTATGGCTACACCTTC. Encoded protein: CASSYNADNYGYTF.

The J gene is TRBJ2-7, the V gene TRBV6-1, with a weak D call TRBD2 (6 bases). V lost 8 bases and J lost 6, with 17 bases in between. CDR1 and CDR2 (germline): MNHNS, SASEGT. The CDR3 extends over 13 amino acids. The CDR3 reads CASPGTANPEQYV. The CDR3, as DNA: TGTGCCAGCCCGGGGACTGCCAATCCCGAGCAGTACGTC.

V usage is TRBV7-2 and J usage is TRBJ1-2; D unresolved. This CDR3 region has 13 residues. Trimming removed 1 base at V and 4 bases at J, with 7 bases between. Germline V gene lookup returns CDR1 SGHTA and CDR2 FQGNSA. As DNA, the CDR3 is TGTGCCAGCAGCTTAGACAGCACCTATGGCTACACCTTC. The encoded protein is CASSLDSTYGYTF. The whole variable domain, remainder taken from reference TRBV7-2 and TRBJ1-2, is GAGVSQSPSNKVTEKGKDVELRCDPISGHTALYWYRQSLGQGLEFLIYFQGNSAPDKSGLPSDRFSAERTGGSVSTLTIQRTQQEDSAVYLCASSLDSTYGYTFGSGTRLTVV.

The genes are TRBV7-9 and TRBJ2-1; TRBD2 matches at 10 bases. Germline V gives CDR1 SEHNR, CDR2 FQNEAQ (reference sequence). V lost 5 bases and J lost 9; bases outside the gene matches: 10. The CDR3 sequence is 15 residues long. The CDR3 reads CASSAASGGSGEQFF. For the CDR3, the DNA is TGTGCCAGCAGCGCAGCTAGCGGGGGCAGCGGTGAGCAGTTCTTC.

The chain recombines TRBV1 with TRBJ2-1; TRBD2, the table's D call, was not compared with the DNA. TRBV1 is a recognized pseudogene. CDR3 size: 14 residues. Here the CDR3 reads CTSSQSGGANEQFF. Here the CDR3 DNA reads TGCACCAGCAGCCAAAGCGGGGGGGCCAATGAGCAGTTCTTC.

A single count supports this clone. The chain couples TRBV5-8 to TRBJ1-5; 8 bases match TRBD1. Germline V gives CDR1 SGHTS, CDR2 YDEGEE. The CDR3 spans 15 residues. The J segment lost 5 bases and the V segment lost 7 bases, leaving 11 bases of the junction unmatched. The CDR3 DNA is TGTGCCAGCCTCCGCTGGCAGGGGGCTGATCAGCCCCAGCATTTT. Its translation is CASLRWQGADQPQHF.

The chain has TRBV6-5 and TRBJ1-3, with D possibly matching TRBD1 (6 bases). The length of the CDR3 is 14 residues. V shed 5 bases and J shed 4 bases, with 12 bases lying between them. The germline gives CDR1 MNHEY, CDR2 SVGAGI. In DNA form, the CDR3 reads TGTGCCAGCAGTCTACAGGGTCCCGGAAACACCATATATTTT. It translates to CASSLQGPGNTIYF.

The chain is built from TRBV28 and TRBJ2-1; D not resolved. CDR3 length equals 11 residues. Germline loops: CDR1 MDHEN, CDR2 SYDVKM. The ends were cut back, 5 bases at V and 6 bases at J, with 5 bases in the middle. CDR3 bases: TGTGCCAGCAGTACAAGCAATGAGCAGTTCTTC. It specifies CASSTSNEQFF.

This clone has more than one count but fewer than ten. This chain links TRBV28 with TRBJ1-4; 9 bases are shared with TRBD1. The germline V gene has CDR1 MDHEN and CDR2 SYDVKM. Trimming removed 6 bases from V and 8 bases from J; junction bases left unmatched: 7. This CDR3 spans 14 amino acids. CDR3 DNA sequence: TGTGCCAGCAGGCCCGGGACAGGGAAGGAAAAACTGTTTTTT. Its protein is CASRPGTGKEKLFF.

This clone was seen just once. The gene calls are TRBV29-1 and TRBJ2-3; 15 bases line up with TRBD2. The germline CDR1 and CDR2 sequences are SQVTM and ANQGSEA. The CDR3 has 16 amino acids. J was trimmed by 5 bases and V by 7 bases; bases with no gene match: 10. Here the CDR3 DNA reads TGCAGCGGCGTCGGACTAGCGGGGGGGCCTGGAGATACGCAGTATTTT. It yields the protein CSGVGLAGGPGDTQYF.

V and J are TRBV19 and TRBJ1-1, with D perhaps matching TRBD1 (6 bases). V was shortened by 7 bases and J by 0 bases, with 9 bases between the two germline ends. Germline V gene data show CDR1 as LNHDA and CDR2 as SQIVND (reference sequence). CDR3 length: 13 amino acids. The CDR3 region has the DNA TGTGCCAGTAAGGACAGAGTGAACACTGAAGCTTTCTTT. It codes for CASKDRVNTEAFF.

This clone was recorded only once. This rearrangement joins TRBV5-5 to TRBJ2-7; the D gene is possibly TRBD1 (6 bases). V lost 3 bases and J 4 bases, leaving 11 bases between the germline ends. The CDR3 is 13 amino acids. Germline CDR1 SGHKS, CDR2 YYEKEE (reference sequence). The CDR3 is CASSSGQSYEQYV. The CDR3 region has the DNA TGTGCCAGCAGCTCCGGACAGTCATACGAGCAGTACGTC.